What follows are 10 T cell receptor beta chains derived from one specimen sequenced in a study of beta chain features in type 1 diabetes. The authors reverse transcribed all of the isolated RNA, so sequencing captured expressed TCRB transcripts. Generated by immunoSEQ multiplex PCR, the TCRdb table keeps only in-frame clones and is missing some. Among around 160,000 clones listed, nearly 50% were seen once. Source material: Tregs from blood. The receptors here all came from a man between 18 and 29 years old in good health.

The V and J genes are TRBV28 and TRBJ2-3; TRBD2 matches at 9 bases. This CDR3 contains 16 residues. Trimming at V came to 6 bases and at J to 4 bases, leaving 11 bases not matched to a gene. Germline values: CDR1 MDHEN, CDR2 SYDVKM. In DNA, the CDR3 is TGTGCCAGCAGCTTCTTTAGCGGGAGTCTCGCAGATACGCAGTATTTT. It yields the protein CASSFFSGSLADTQYF.

This clone was found once. The chain employs TRBV30 and TRBJ1-4; D not certain. Trimming took off 0 bases at V and 12 bases at J, with 8 bases between the two ends. CDR3 length: 11 residues. Germline CDR1 is GTSNPN and CDR2 is SVGIG (reference sequence). The CDR3 here is CAWSVRRELFF. The CDR3 DNA reads TGTGCCTGGAGTGTAAGGAGAGAACTGTTTTTT.

This clone appeared a few times. V gene TRBV14 combines with J gene TRBJ2-5, with D hard to call. Germline V gene lookup returns CDR1 SGHDN and CDR2 FVKESK. V was pared by 1 base and J by 2 bases, with 5 bases between. The CDR3 spans 13 residues. CDR3 bases: TGTGCCAGCAGCCAAGTCCCGCAAGAGACCCAGTACTTC. Protein sequence: CASSQVPQETQYF.

This clone was detected a few times. The chain carries TRBV5-4 and TRBJ1-2; perhaps TRBD1 as D (5 bases). V lost 3 bases to trimming and J lost 4 bases, with 10 bases between them. Germline values: CDR1 SGHNT, CDR2 YYREEE (reference sequence). There are 13 residues in the CDR3. CDR3 sequence reads: CASSSLTVYGYTF. CDR3 bases: TGTGCCAGCAGCTCCCTGACAGTCTATGGCTACACCTTC.

V gene TRBV10-3 combines with J gene TRBJ1-2, with a possible D match to TRBD1 (5 bases). The CDR3 has 13 residues. Germline V gene lookup returns CDR1 ENHRY and CDR2 SYGVKD. Between the trimmed V and J ends, which lost 2 bases and 6 bases, there was a span of 10 bases. CDR3 DNA sequence: TGTGCCATCAGTGAGCTCCAGGGAAATGGCTACACCTTC. This gives the protein CAISELQGNGYTF.

Only a few counts were recorded for this clone. V usage is TRBV5-1 and J usage is TRBJ2-2, with D hard to call. Germline CDR1 is SGHRS and CDR2 is YFSETQ. V shed 0 bases and J shed 0 bases, with 3 bases lying between them. This CDR3 contains 14 residues. As DNA, the CDR3 is TGCGCCAGCAGCTTGGCTACGAACACCGGGGAGCTGTTTTTT. Translated, it gives CASSLATNTGELFF.

This chain joins TRBV7-9 and TRBJ2-5, with TRBD2 as a possible D gene (7 bases). Per germline, CDR1 SEHNR and CDR2 FQNEAQ (reference sequence). The CDR3 sequence is 15 residues long. The ends were cut back, 3 bases at V and 4 bases at J, with 15 bases in the middle. CDR3 protein: CASSLGGRPAETQYF. The CDR3 nucleotides are TGTGCCAGCAGCTTGGGGGGGCGGCCCGCAGAGACCCAGTACTTC.

This chain uses TRBV30 with TRBJ1-6; 7 positions agree with TRBD1. CDR3 size: 14 residues. Germline CDR1 GTSNPN, CDR2 SVGIG (reference sequence). V lost 4 bases, J lost 10 bases, and 10 bases stayed unmatched. The CDR3 protein is CAWMFRQGGSPLHF. In DNA form, the CDR3 reads TGTGCCTGGATGTTTCGACAGGGTGGATCACCCCTCCACTTT. The variable domain in full, completed from reference TRBV30 and TRBJ1-6, reads SQTIHQWPATLVQPVGSPLSLECTVEGTSNPNLYWYRQAAGRGLQLLFYSVGIGQISSEVPQNLSASRPQDRQFILSSKKLLLSDSGFYLCAWMFRQGGSPLHFGNGTRLTVT.

This clone was seen a few times. This chain uses TRBV28 with TRBJ1-6; tentative D call: TRBD1 (5 bases). Trimming cost V 3 bases and J 5 bases, with 17 bases left between them. There are 17 residues in the CDR3. CDR1 is MDHEN, CDR2 SYDVKM, per germline. The CDR3 region is CASSFPWGSLNNSPLHF. CDR3 coding DNA: TGTGCCAGCAGTTTTCCTTGGGGCAGCTTGAATAATTCACCCCTCCACTTT.

The chain uses TRBV10-3 and TRBJ1-3; the D gene is possibly TRBD1 (6 bases). In germline, CDR1 is ENHRY, CDR2 SYGVKD. V was shortened by 6 bases and J by 2 bases, with 20 bases between the two germline ends. The CDR3 covers 17 residues. CDR3 DNA: TGTGCCATCAGCTTAGGACAGACGGTTCCAGCTGGAAACACCATATATTTT. It encodes CAISLGQTVPAGNTIYF.